Below are 5 T cell receptor beta chains sequenced from a single sample in a study of shared clonotypes between healthy human individuals. Some clones are missing from TCRdb's copy, which holds only in-frame ones; the method was immunoSEQ multiplex PCR. The sample holds 2 million to 2.5 million clones, about 92% seen once. Material: naive CD4+ T cells from PBMCs. Indicated subset: CD45RA+ positively selected. The receptor set was obtained from a man aged 18 to 29 in good health. Some clones in this sample may be carry-over from other donors' samples.

A word on this clone: Other DNA sequences from this sample encode an identical CDR3 as well. The chain is built from TRBV7-3 and TRBJ2-1; D unclear. CDR3 length: 12 residues. The ends were cut back, 0 bases at V and 7 bases at J, with 4 bases in the middle. Germline CDR1 reads SGHTA; CDR2 reads FQGTGA. The CDR3 nucleotides are TGTGCCAGCAGCTTAACGGGTAATGAGCAGTTCTTC. It encodes CASSLTGNEQFF.

Only one count was recorded for this clone. The chain employs TRBV5-1 and TRBJ2-7; 14 bases line up with TRBD2. V shed 4 bases and J 6 bases; nucleotides not matched to a gene: 6. The CDR3 totals 15 residues. Germline CDR1 and CDR2: SGHRS and YFSETQ. CDR3 protein: CASSRGLAGEGEQYF. Here the CDR3 DNA reads TGCGCCAGCAGCAGGGGACTAGCGGGAGAGGGCGAGCAGTACTTC.

This clone was detected once. V and J are TRBV28 and TRBJ2-3, with 12 bases identical to TRBD2. The CDR3 is 17 amino acids. Germline V lookup: CDR1 MDHEN, CDR2 SYDVKM. J was trimmed by 5 bases and V by 10 bases; bases with no gene match: 16. CDR3 protein: CATDPTTSGRIRDTQYF. The CDR3 DNA reads TGTGCCACCGACCCCACGACTAGCGGGAGAATCCGAGATACGCAGTATTTT.

This clone was detected a few times. V gene TRBV27 combines with J gene TRBJ1-1; 8 nucleotides match TRBD1. V trimming: 3 bases; J trimming: 4 bases; junction bases outside the gene matches: 4. Germline V gene data show CDR1 as MNHEY and CDR2 as SMNVEV (reference sequence). This CDR3 has 14 amino acids. CDR3 sequence (DNA): TGTGCCAGCAGTTTCCTTGACAGGGGCACTGAAGCTTTCTTT. It translates to CASSFLDRGTEAFF.

With regard to this clone: The same CDR3 is also encoded by other DNA sequences in this sample. The chain joins TRBV28 to TRBJ2-1, with a weak D call TRBD1 (5 bases). This CDR3 comprises 12 residues. V was clipped by 5 bases and J by 8 bases, with 10 bases between them. Germline V CDR1 and CDR2: MDHEN, SYDVKM. CDR3 coding DNA: TGTGCCAGCAGTCTAGGGGTTGATGAGCAGTTCTTC. Residues: CASSLGVDEQFF.